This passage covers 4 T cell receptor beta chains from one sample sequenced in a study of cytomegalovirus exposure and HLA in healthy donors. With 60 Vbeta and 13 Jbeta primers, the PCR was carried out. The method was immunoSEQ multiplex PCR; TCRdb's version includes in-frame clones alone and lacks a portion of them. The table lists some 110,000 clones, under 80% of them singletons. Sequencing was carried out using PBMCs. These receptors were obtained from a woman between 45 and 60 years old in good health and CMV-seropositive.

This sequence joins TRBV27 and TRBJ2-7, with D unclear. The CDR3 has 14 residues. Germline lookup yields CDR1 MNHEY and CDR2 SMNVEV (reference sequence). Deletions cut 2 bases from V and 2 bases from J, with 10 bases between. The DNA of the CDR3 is TGTGCCAGCAGTTTAACCGGGTCAACCTACGAGCAGTACTTC. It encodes CASSLTGSTYEQYF.

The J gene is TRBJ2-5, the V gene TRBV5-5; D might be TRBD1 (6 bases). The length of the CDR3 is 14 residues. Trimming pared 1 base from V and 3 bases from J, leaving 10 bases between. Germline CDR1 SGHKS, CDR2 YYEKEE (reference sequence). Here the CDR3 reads CASSLWTAEETQYF. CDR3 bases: TGTGCCAGCAGCTTGTGGACAGCAGAAGAGACCCAGTACTTC.

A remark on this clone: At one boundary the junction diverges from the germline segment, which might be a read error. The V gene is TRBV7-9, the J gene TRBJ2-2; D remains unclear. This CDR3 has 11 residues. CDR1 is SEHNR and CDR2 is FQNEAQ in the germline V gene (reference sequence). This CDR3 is CSSSFSGELFF. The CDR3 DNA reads TGTTCCAGCAGCTTTAGCGGGGAGCTGTTTTTT.

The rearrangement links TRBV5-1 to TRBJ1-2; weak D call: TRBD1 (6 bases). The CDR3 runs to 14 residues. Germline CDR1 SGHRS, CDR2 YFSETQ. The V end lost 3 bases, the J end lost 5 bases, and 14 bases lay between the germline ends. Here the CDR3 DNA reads TGCGCCAGCAGCTCAGCCGGGACACGGTATGGCTACACCTTC. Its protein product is CASSSAGTRYGYTF. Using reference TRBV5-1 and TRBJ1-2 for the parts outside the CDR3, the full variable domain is KAGVTQTPRYLIKTRGQQVTLSCSPISGHRSVSWYQQTPGQGLQFLFEYFSETQRNKGNFPGRFSGRQFSNSRSEMNVSTLELGDSALYLCASSSAGTRYGYTFGSGTRLTVV.